A selection of T cell receptor beta chains follows, all from one sample in a study of T cells after yellow fever vaccination. Each CDR3 protein is one row after TCRdb ran MiXCR on the 5' RACE reads. The data show 620,000 or so distinct CDR3 sequences, 10% to 15% seen once. Source: PBMCs, taken on the day of the yellow fever booster vaccination. These receptors were obtained from a young man who received the YFV17D yellow fever vaccine. Both conserved end residues are part of each CDR3. Fields, in order: clone size, V gene, D gene, J gene, CDR3 protein, CDR3 DNA. D genes are given only for firm matches. Expanded clones are given a class, and other clones once, few, many or no size at all.

abundance: few
v_gene: TRBV15
d_gene: NA
j_gene: TRBJ2-5
CDR3aa: CATSREAGTKETQYF
CDR3nt: TGTGCCACCAGCAGAGAGGCGGGGACGAAAGAGACCCAGTACTTC

abundance: NA
v_gene: TRBV12-3/TRBV12-4
d_gene: NA
j_gene: TRBJ2-5
CDR3aa: CASFSGTVETQYF
CDR3nt: TGTGCCAGCTTTTCGGGGACGGTAGAGACCCAGTACTTC

abundance: few
v_gene: TRBV20-1
d_gene: TRBD2
j_gene: TRBJ2-1
CDR3aa: CSARDSGRFSYNEQFF
CDR3nt: TGCAGTGCTCGAGATAGCGGGAGGTTCTCCTACAATGAGCAGTTCTTC

abundance: NA
v_gene: TRBV29-1
d_gene: NA
j_gene: TRBJ1-5
CDR3aa: CSVGGVSNQPQHF
CDR3nt: TGCAGCGTTGGAGGGGTTAGCAATCAGCCCCAGCATTTT

abundance: few
v_gene: TRBV12-5
d_gene: NA
j_gene: TRBJ2-2
CDR3aa: CAEYRDSYTGELFF
CDR3nt: TGTGCCGAATATCGGGACTCCTACACCGGGGAGCTGTTTTTT

abundance: few
v_gene: TRBV6-1
d_gene: TRBD2
j_gene: TRBJ2-1
CDR3aa: CASSPRLAGVRRNEQFF
CDR3nt: TGTGCCAGCAGTCCCCGACTAGCGGGAGTCCGTAGGAATGAGCAGTTCTTC

abundance: NA
v_gene: TRBV6-2/TRBV6-3
d_gene: NA
j_gene: TRBJ2-2
CDR3aa: CASSPSRYTGELFF
CDR3nt: TGTGCCAGCAGTCCCAGTCGATACACCGGGGAGCTGTTTTTT

abundance: NA
v_gene: TRBV6-5
d_gene: TRBD1
j_gene: TRBJ1-2
CDR3aa: CASSYSRGRENYGYTF
CDR3nt: TGTGCCAGCAGTTACTCGAGGGGGCGCGAAAACTATGGCTACACCTTC

abundance: many
v_gene: TRBV18
d_gene: TRBD2
j_gene: TRBJ2-2
CDR3aa: CASSPTSGNTGELFF
CDR3nt: TGTGCCAGCTCACCGACTAGCGGGAACACCGGGGAGCTGTTTTTT

abundance: NA
v_gene: TRBV24-1
d_gene: TRBD1
j_gene: TRBJ2-1
CDR3aa: CATGTGGVLYNEQFF
CDR3nt: TGTGCCACGGGGACAGGGGGAGTGCTCTACAATGAGCAGTTCTTC

abundance: few
v_gene: TRBV5-1
d_gene: NA
j_gene: TRBJ2-2
CDR3aa: CASRPTGGGELFF
CDR3nt: TGCGCCAGCAGACCGACAGGCGGAGGGGAGCTGTTTTTT

abundance: few
v_gene: TRBV10-3
d_gene: TRBD2
j_gene: TRBJ2-2
CDR3aa: CATGTSGQGELFF
CDR3nt: TGTGCCACCGGGACTAGCGGGCAGGGGGAGCTGTTTTTT

abundance: NA
v_gene: TRBV9
d_gene: TRBD1
j_gene: TRBJ1-1
CDR3aa: CASSVVSGGLTEAFF
CDR3nt: TGTGCCAGCAGCGTAGTTTCAGGGGGCCTCACTGAAGCTTTCTTT

abundance: few
v_gene: TRBV11-2
d_gene: NA
j_gene: TRBJ2-7
CDR3aa: CASSLASGRAISYEQYF
CDR3nt: TGTGCCAGCAGCCTCGCTTCGGGGAGAGCAATTTCCTACGAGCAGTACTTC

abundance: few
v_gene: TRBV7-3
d_gene: TRBD2
j_gene: TRBJ2-1
CDR3aa: CASSPRTSGTGAEQFF
CDR3nt: TGTGCCAGCAGCCCACGGACTAGCGGGACGGGGGCTGAGCAGTTCTTC

abundance: NA
v_gene: TRBV20-1
d_gene: NA
j_gene: TRBJ1-4
CDR3aa: CSASSGGGNEKLFF
CDR3nt: TGCAGTGCTAGTAGCGGGGGAGGTAATGAAAAACTGTTTTTT

abundance: NA
v_gene: TRBV20-1
d_gene: TRBD2
j_gene: TRBJ2-1
CDR3aa: CSARVRAVGLAGEDPYNEQFF
CDR3nt: TGCAGTGCTAGAGTAAGGGCGGTAGGACTAGCGGGAGAAGATCCTTACAATGAGCAGTTCTTC

abundance: many
v_gene: TRBV20-1
d_gene: NA
j_gene: TRBJ2-7
CDR3aa: CSAKRGGSYEQYF
CDR3nt: TGCAGTGCTAAAAGGGGGGGTTCCTACGAGCAGTACTTC

abundance: NA
v_gene: TRBV7-2
d_gene: NA
j_gene: TRBJ1-4
CDR3aa: CASSLSGGAGKLFF
CDR3nt: TGTGCCAGCAGCTTATCCGGGGGCGCTGGAAAACTGTTTTTT

abundance: few
v_gene: TRBV4-3
d_gene: TRBD2
j_gene: TRBJ2-7
CDR3aa: CASSQDSSGTPYEQYF
CDR3nt: TGCGCCAGCAGCCAAGATTCGAGCGGGACTCCCTACGAGCAGTACTTC

abundance: few
v_gene: TRBV20-1
d_gene: NA
j_gene: TRBJ1-2
CDR3aa: CSARGVGSNYGYTF
CDR3nt: TGCAGTGCTAGAGGAGTAGGGAGTAACTATGGCTACACCTTC

abundance: few
v_gene: TRBV10-3
d_gene: TRBD1
j_gene: TRBJ2-3
CDR3aa: CAIARTGAFDTQYF
CDR3nt: TGTGCCATCGCCCGGACAGGGGCCTTTGATACGCAGTATTTT

abundance: many
v_gene: TRBV12-3/TRBV12-4
d_gene: TRBD1
j_gene: TRBJ2-3
CDR3aa: CASSLYRGSTDTQYF
CDR3nt: TGTGCCAGCAGCCTATACAGGGGGTCAACAGATACGCAGTATTTT

abundance: NA
v_gene: TRBV30
d_gene: NA
j_gene: TRBJ2-7
CDR3aa: CAWSVGGVVYEQYF
CDR3nt: TGTGCCTGGAGTGTAGGAGGAGTAGTGTACGAGCAGTACTTC

abundance: NA
v_gene: TRBV6-1
d_gene: TRBD1
j_gene: TRBJ2-7
CDR3aa: CASSPRPGQGPYEQYF
CDR3nt: TGTGCCAGCAGTCCGCGACCGGGACAGGGGCCCTACGAGCAGTACTTC

abundance: few
v_gene: TRBV4-3
d_gene: NA
j_gene: TRBJ2-6
CDR3aa: CASSQEGPGGANVLTF
CDR3nt: TGCGCCAGCAGCCAAGAAGGGCCTGGAGGGGCCAACGTCCTGACTTTC

abundance: NA
v_gene: TRBV4-1
d_gene: TRBD1
j_gene: TRBJ2-7
CDR3aa: CASSQGYGTGGVEQYF
CDR3nt: TGCGCCAGCAGCCAAGGGTACGGGACAGGGGGAGTGGAGCAGTACTTC

abundance: NA
v_gene: TRBV9
d_gene: NA
j_gene: TRBJ1-5
CDR3aa: CASGGAYQPQHF
CDR3nt: TGTGCCAGCGGGGGGGCTTATCAGCCCCAGCATTTT

abundance: NA
v_gene: TRBV7-2
d_gene: TRBD2
j_gene: TRBJ2-7
CDR3aa: CASSRSGRAWDEQYF
CDR3nt: TGTGCCAGCAGCCGAAGCGGGAGGGCCTGGGACGAGCAGTACTTC

abundance: NA
v_gene: TRBV12-3/TRBV12-4
d_gene: TRBD2
j_gene: TRBJ2-2
CDR3aa: CASSELASGELFF
CDR3nt: TGTGCCAGCAGCGAACTAGCGTCCGGGGAGCTGTTTTTT

abundance: many
v_gene: TRBV7-2
d_gene: NA
j_gene: TRBJ1-2
CDR3aa: CASSLGGGIGYGYTF
CDR3nt: TGTGCCAGCAGCTTAGGGGGGGGGATTGGGTATGGCTACACCTTC

abundance: NA
v_gene: TRBV20-1
d_gene: TRBD1
j_gene: TRBJ2-1
CDR3aa: CSVETGTDYNEQFF
CDR3nt: TGCAGTGTAGAGACCGGGACAGATTACAATGAGCAGTTCTTC

abundance: NA
v_gene: TRBV6-5
d_gene: TRBD1
j_gene: TRBJ2-1
CDR3aa: CASMTGRNEQFF
CDR3nt: TGTGCCAGCATGACAGGGCGGAATGAGCAGTTCTTC

abundance: few
v_gene: TRBV24-1
d_gene: NA
j_gene: TRBJ2-2
CDR3aa: CATSDLYQADTGELFF
CDR3nt: TGTGCCACCAGTGATTTGTACCAGGCCGACACCGGGGAGCTGTTTTTT

abundance: NA
v_gene: TRBV24-1
d_gene: TRBD2
j_gene: TRBJ2-1
CDR3aa: CATSDTGLAAYNEQFF
CDR3nt: TGTGCCACCAGTGATACCGGACTAGCGGCCTACAATGAGCAGTTCTTC

abundance: few
v_gene: TRBV21-1
d_gene: NA
j_gene: TRBJ2-7
CDR3aa: CASSRRVLQYF
CDR3nt: TGTGCCAGCAGCCGTCGAGTTCTGCAGTACTTC

abundance: few
v_gene: TRBV11-2
d_gene: NA
j_gene: TRBJ2-1
CDR3aa: CASSNVPRWDSENEQFF
CDR3nt: TGTGCCAGCAGCAATGTCCCGCGGTGGGACTCCGAAAATGAGCAGTTCTTC

abundance: NA
v_gene: TRBV20-1
d_gene: NA
j_gene: TRBJ2-7
CDR3aa: CSATTGTAAYMEYF
CDR3nt: TGCAGTGCTACAACCGGGACGGCGGCTTATATGGAGTACTTC

abundance: NA
v_gene: TRBV19
d_gene: NA
j_gene: TRBJ2-7
CDR3aa: CASSADAGTYEQYF
CDR3nt: TGTGCCAGTAGTGCTGACGCCGGAACCTACGAGCAGTACTTC

abundance: NA
v_gene: TRBV6-1
d_gene: NA
j_gene: TRBJ2-1
CDR3aa: CASRRPGGDYNEQFF
CDR3nt: TGTGCCAGCAGGCGGCCAGGCGGGGATTACAATGAGCAGTTCTTC

abundance: few
v_gene: TRBV30
d_gene: NA
j_gene: TRBJ2-7
CDR3aa: CACHTDAVYEQYF
CDR3nt: TGTGCCTGCCACACTGATGCAGTCTACGAGCAGTACTTC

abundance: NA
v_gene: TRBV6-5
d_gene: TRBD2
j_gene: TRBJ2-3
CDR3aa: CASSYVGGDLDTQYF
CDR3nt: TGTGCCAGCAGTTACGTGGGAGGGGATTTAGATACGCAGTATTTT

abundance: NA
v_gene: TRBV5-6
d_gene: NA
j_gene: TRBJ1-2
CDR3aa: CASSSFRYGYTF
CDR3nt: TGTGCCAGCAGCTCATTCCGATATGGCTACACCTTC

abundance: many
v_gene: TRBV29-1
d_gene: NA
j_gene: TRBJ2-2
CDR3aa: CSVDRGGNTGELFF
CDR3nt: TGCAGCGTTGATCGGGGCGGCAACACCGGGGAGCTGTTTTTT

abundance: few
v_gene: TRBV18
d_gene: NA
j_gene: TRBJ2-1
CDR3aa: CASSQLTGNEQFF
CDR3nt: TGTGCCAGCTCACAGCTCACGGGAAATGAGCAGTTCTTC

abundance: NA
v_gene: TRBV6-5
d_gene: NA
j_gene: TRBJ2-1
CDR3aa: CASSYSIPGAYNEQFF
CDR3nt: TGTGCCAGCAGTTACTCGATCCCCGGGGCCTACAATGAGCAGTTCTTC